One T cell receptor (beta chain) is described in this entry. The sample belongs to a study of blood T cell repertoires in COVID-19. Overall study context: Samples taken during acute and convalescent COVID-19 were collected in the United States, Italy and Spain. From T cells, B-cell-depleted T cells, or PBMCs came the material, which was cDNA or gDNA.

Per the study methods: Counts of nucleated cells, estimated from reference gene primer amplification, were obtained. Clones were sequenced by immunoSEQ multiplex PCR, and TCRdb holds only the in-frame ones, with some missing. The V and J calls and clone size were taken over from that table, and D and trimming were inferred from the DNA. The table shows about 55,000 clones, with approximately 82% occurring only once. The CDR3 is 12 amino acids. CDR1 and CDR2 from the germline V gene are MGHDK and SYGVNS. Trimming took off 5 bases at V and 2 bases at J, with 6 bases between the two ends. This clonotype was sampled from a human donor in a cohort sampled during active or convalescent COVID-19. The sequencing sample was made of peripheral blood. The chain combines TRBV25-1 with TRBJ1-2; unclear D gene. The CDR3 sequence is CASSSLNYGYTF. Here the CDR3 DNA reads TGTGCCAGCAGTTCACTGAACTATGGCTACACCTTC.